This T cell receptor (beta chain) was obtained from a study of cytomegalovirus exposure and HLA in healthy donors. Study at large: Ancestry clustering placed 70% to 85% of roughly 400 genotyped donors in the Caucasian-associated cluster. Study-wide findings and caveats: What TCR beta sequences reportedly achieved was accurate prediction of HLA-A and HLA-B alleles in most subjects. It was reported that the classifier diagnosed cytomegalovirus status with high specificity and sensitivity in both the original and validation cohorts. It was shown in a later analysis that HLA-associated TCR beta chains were more clonally expanded than other, equally common chains.

The CDR3 loop spans 15 amino acids. V lost 5 bases, J lost 1 base, and 7 bases stayed unmatched. Germline V gene sequence: CDR1 SEHNR, CDR2 FQNEAQ (reference sequence). As to this clone: The antigen remains undetermined.

Primers: 60 Vbeta forward and 13 Jbeta reverse. Data came from immunoSEQ multiplex PCR; TCRdb stores just in-frame clones and leaves some out. The table lists some 120,000 clones. The TCR comes from a middle-aged man in good health and CMV-seronegative. The chain joins TRBV7-9 to TRBJ1-2, with 7 bases lining up with TRBD1. Sequenced: PBMCs. CDR3 in amino acids: CASSRGTDFNYGYTF. CDR3 bases: TGTGCCAGCAGCCGCGGGACAGACTTTAACTATGGCTACACCTTC.